This T cell receptor beta chain emerged from a study of blood T cell repertoires in COVID-19 (dated by TCRdb to about 2020). Context from the whole study: Samples from collaborators originated in the United States, Italy and Spain and spanned both the acute and convalescent phases of COVID-19. Subjects who had been exposed to COVID-19, were actively infected with it, or had recovered from it provided the deeply sampled blood TCRbeta repertoires that made up the dataset. The sample metadata nearly always contained a de-identified subject ID, COVID-19 status, age in years and sex. The samples were drawn from the first 160 participants of the ongoing ImmuneRACE study and from 1,254 subjects provided by 6 global collaborators. The prospective study material was composed of cDNA or gDNA derived from T cells, B-cell-depleted T cells, or PBMCs. HLA class I and class II types, where available, came from metadata supplied by the sample provider rather than from assay-based typing. The repertoires were made available in a free public database intended to serve as a resource for research on the immune response to SARS-CoV-2.

Each collaborating institution followed its own protocols to collect whole blood in K2EDTA tubes. For TCRbeta analysis, collaborator samples were shipped as frozen whole blood, as isolated PBMCs, or as DNA extracted from either sample type. On this clone: Which antigen it targets is not known. Qualities for individual bases were not recorded, and no much larger clone is one base off.

Overall study results and their limits: Clinical and demographic metadata were provided uncurated, with the amount varying by source and participant.

TCRbeta CDR3 regions were amplified from genomic DNA using the immunoSEQ Assay, a bias-controlled multiplex PCR. Concerning the study's data processing: The number of nucleated cells in each sample was estimated by amplification of reference gene primers within the assay. To quantify the absolute abundance of each unique TCRbeta CDR3 rearrangement, sequence reads were collapsed and filtered. Productive Simpson clonality was computed per sample as the square root of Simpson's diversity index over productive rearrangements. TCRdb re-hosts the immuneACCESS table, in-frame sequences only. Its copies lack some clones; in the studies checked, an unresolved V gene accounts for under half of them, and the cause for the rest is not known. V, J and clone size are taken as reported in that table, and D and trimming were inferred from the DNA itself. This sample holds about 170,000 clones; 83% were observed only once. Jointly, the top ten make up approximately 2% of the sample.

Trimming at the junction amounts to 4 bases on V and 0 bases on J, and the germline ends lie 13 bases apart. CDR1 MGHRA and CDR2 YSYEKL are derived from the germline V gene. From the cysteine through the phenylalanine, the CDR3 covers 17 amino acids. Only the CDR3 portion is preserved as DNA: 51 bases, with reading frame beginning at the first base. Rearrangement joined TRBV4-1 to TRBJ2-6, and perhaps TRBD1 as D gene, on 6 matching bases. Sequenced sample: peripheral blood. The TCR sequence derives from a woman of 80 years or more with acute or convalescent COVID-19. The CDR3 reads CASSLTLGGSGANVLTF. The DNA sequence is TGCGCCAGCAGCCTTACTTTAGGGGGCTCTGGGGCCAACGTCCTGACTTTC.